This T cell receptor beta chain was profiled in a study of T cells in localized non-small cell lung cancer. General study findings and limits: Higher blood T cell density went with longer overall survival.

Only a few counts were recorded for this clone. The antigen remains unidentified. The CDR3 totals 15 residues. CDR1 and CDR2 (germline): WSHSY, SAAADI. Trimming removed 2 bases at V and 6 bases at J, with 13 bases between. The assay was immunoSEQ multiplex PCR, and TCRdb's table has in-frame clones only and misses some. This sample has about 54,000 clones, with roughly four fifths found just once. This chain connects TRBV10-2 to TRBJ1-4; unclear D gene. The sequence came from a female donor older than 55 with stage II squamous cell lung carcinoma. Sample: peripheral blood, taken before any cancer treatment. The CDR3 sequence is CASSEKQSADEKLFF. DNA of the CDR3: TGCGCCAGCAGTGAGAAGCAATCAGCTGATGAAAAACTGTTTTTT.